A single sample is the source of the 29 T cell receptor beta chains below, sequenced in a study of cytomegalovirus exposure and HLA in healthy donors. The PCR contained 60 Vbeta and 13 Jbeta primers. Some clones are missing from TCRdb's copy, which holds only in-frame ones; the method was immunoSEQ multiplex PCR. The data contain 95,000 to 130,000 clones, around 62% of them singletons. Sequencing was performed on PBMCs. The receptors were sampled from a woman aged 40 to 50 in good health and CMV-seropositive.

The genes are TRBV7-2 and TRBJ2-7; maybe TRBD2 (6 bases). The germline gives CDR1 SGHTA, CDR2 FQGNSA. V lost 5 bases, J lost 1 base, and 12 bases lay in between. The length of the CDR3 is 14 residues. CDR3 bases: TGTGCCAGCAGCCGGGGGACGCATTCCTACGAGCAGTACTTC. As protein: CASSRGTHSYEQYF.

This chain joins TRBV29-1 and TRBJ1-1; 10 bases map to TRBD1. There are 13 residues in the CDR3. Germline V CDR1 and CDR2: SQVTM, ANQGSEA. CDR3 amino acids: CSVIPGQGLRAFF. For the CDR3, the DNA is TGCAGTGTTATTCCGGGACAGGGGCTCCGAGCTTTCTTT.

This clone was seen only a few times. This chain uses TRBV27 with TRBJ2-1; 9 positions agree with TRBD1. Unmatched junction bases numbered 10, after V lost 3 bases and J lost 10 bases. Germline values: CDR1 MNHEY, CDR2 SMNVEV (reference sequence). The CDR3 sequence is 15 residues long. The CDR3 loop reads CASSFYRGLAVEQFF. CDR3 bases: TGTGCCAGCAGTTTCTACAGGGGGCTTGCCGTGGAGCAGTTCTTC.

This clone was counted between two and nine times. This chain connects TRBV29-1 to TRBJ2-2; 8 positions agree with TRBD2. Germline trimming cut 4 bases from V and 6 bases from J; bases unmatched to any gene: 7. Germline lookup yields CDR1 SQVTM and CDR2 ANQGSEA. The CDR3 contains 14 residues. CDR3 amino acids: CSVGGERGPGELFF. CDR3 sequence (DNA): TGCAGCGTTGGGGGAGAGCGGGGGCCCGGGGAGCTGTTTTTT.

The V gene is TRBV5-1, the J gene TRBJ2-1; 10 nucleotides line up with TRBD2. The germline V gene has CDR1 SGHRS and CDR2 YFSETQ. V was pared by 1 base and J by 8 bases, with 9 bases of the junction left unmatched. This CDR3 has 16 amino acids. CDR3 bases: TGCGCCAGCAGCTTGATCGAGCTAGCGGGAGCCGATGAGCAGTTCTTC. Translated: CASSLIELAGADEQFF.

This clone turned up a few times. The V and J genes are TRBV9 and TRBJ1-2, with 7 bases fitting TRBD1. V was pared by 3 bases and J by 4 bases, with 3 bases of the junction left unmatched. The V gene's germline CDR1 is SGDLS and CDR2 YYNGEE. The CDR3 runs 13 residues. CDR3 nucleotides: TGTGCCAGCAGCGCCGGGACAGCCTATGGCTACACCTTC. It translates to CASSAGTAYGYTF.

J is TRBJ2-7 and V is TRBV5-1; possibly TRBD2 for D (5 bases). The CDR3 length is 15 residues. Between the trimmed V and J ends, which lost 4 bases and 2 bases, there was a span of 16 bases. Germline-derived CDR1 and CDR2 are SGHRS and YFSETQ. The chain's CDR3 is CASSLRADGAYEQYF. Here the CDR3 DNA reads TGCGCCAGCAGCCTGAGGGCGGACGGAGCCTACGAGCAGTACTTC.

The V call is TRBV2, the J call TRBJ2-7; 12 nucleotides align to TRBD2. Germline V gene lookup returns CDR1 SNHLY and CDR2 FYNNEI. CDR3 length: 17 residues. V shed 3 bases and J 5 bases; nucleotides not matched to a gene: 11. The chain's CDR3 is CASSDLYTSGRKNEQYF. Written as DNA, the CDR3 is TGTGCCAGCAGTGACCTTTATACTAGCGGGAGGAAGAACGAGCAGTACTTC.

The gene calls are TRBV28 and TRBJ2-7; 7 nucleotides line up with TRBD2. The junction had 13 bases not matched to a gene; V was cut back by 5 bases and J by 3 bases. This CDR3 spans 16 amino acids. CDR1 is MDHEN, CDR2 SYDVKM, per germline. The CDR3 DNA is TGTGCCAGCAGTCCGCTGGGAGCGGGGCCCCTCTACGAGCAGTACTTC. Translated: CASSPLGAGPLYEQYF.

The chain links TRBV14 to TRBJ1-2; no reliable D call. V lost 2 bases to trimming and J lost 8 bases, with 12 bases between them. The CDR3 runs 13 residues. CDR1 is SGHDN and CDR2 is FVKESK in the germline V gene. CDR3 amino acids: CASSQSGPTGYTF. For the CDR3, the DNA is TGTGCCAGCAGCCAATCTGGGCCAACGGGCTACACCTTC.

This clone was seen more than once but under ten times. The chain combines TRBV10-3 with TRBJ2-1; TRBD2 matches 7 bases. In germline, CDR1 is ENHRY, CDR2 SYGVKD. With 3 bases clipped from V and 4 bases from J, the junction kept 6 bases outside the gene matches. CDR3 length: 15 residues. The CDR3 bases are TGTGCCATCAGTGAAAGCGGGACCCTGTACAATGAGCAGTTCTTC. Amino acid sequence: CAISESGTLYNEQFF.

The chain carries TRBV6-5 and TRBJ2-5; D might be TRBD2 (5 bases). Germline CDR1 is MNHEY and CDR2 is SVGAGI. CDR3 length: 13 residues. Trimming took off 6 bases at V and 2 bases at J, with 10 bases between the two ends. The CDR3 DNA reads as TGTGCCAGCAGAGGACTGATTCAAGAGACCCAGTACTTC. Translation: CASRGLIQETQYF.

The chain has TRBV19 and TRBJ1-5; TRBD1 might be the D (5 bases). V was shortened by 6 bases and J by 1 base, with 22 bases between the two germline ends. CDR1 is LNHDA and CDR2 is SQIVND in the germline V gene (reference sequence). The CDR3 has 18 residues. The CDR3 sequence is CASRRRQGNTLSNQPQHF. The CDR3 bases are TGTGCCAGTAGGAGGCGGCAGGGAAATACCCTAAGCAATCAGCCCCAGCATTTT.

This clone was counted between two and nine times. The chain couples TRBV7-2 to TRBJ2-1; 11 nucleotides align to TRBD2. Trimming cost V 4 bases and J 8 bases; bases outside gene matches: 10. The germline gives CDR1 SGHTA, CDR2 FQGNSA. This CDR3 contains 16 residues. CDR3 coding DNA: TGTGCCAGCAGCTCAATAGCCCTAGCGGGAGGCCATGAGCAGTTCTTC. Amino acid sequence: CASSSIALAGGHEQFF.

The chain joins TRBV9 to TRBJ1-1, with D unresolved. The CDR3 runs 14 residues. V gave up 4 bases and J gave up 3 bases, with 13 bases separating them. Germline assignment: CDR1 SGDLS and CDR2 YYNGEE. In DNA, the CDR3 is TGTGCCAGCAGCCCAACCCTCGGGGACACTGAAGCTTTCTTT. Protein sequence: CASSPTLGDTEAFF. The whole variable domain, remainder taken from reference TRBV9 and TRBJ1-1, is DSGVTQTPKHLITATGQRVTLRCSPRSGDLSVYWYQQSLDQGLQFLIQYYNGEERAKGNILERFSAQQFPDLHSELNLSSLELGDSALYFCASSPTLGDTEAFFGQGTRLTVV.

This clone was observed a handful of times. This chain uses TRBV19 with TRBJ1-1; 8 nucleotides match TRBD1. Germline trimming cut 6 bases from V and 6 bases from J; bases unmatched to any gene: 12. The CDR3 contains 15 residues. Per the germline V gene, CDR1 is LNHDA and CDR2 is SQIVND (reference sequence). The CDR3 loop reads CASRTRAGGAAEAFF. CDR3 DNA sequence: TGTGCCAGTAGGACGCGGGCAGGGGGCGCGGCTGAAGCTTTCTTT.

In its sample, this clone was seen a few times. V usage is TRBV4-1 and J usage is TRBJ2-1, with 7 bases fitting TRBD2. The CDR3 loop spans 14 amino acids. CDR1 is MGHRA and CDR2 is YSYEKL in the germline V gene. After removal of 4 bases from V and 10 bases from J, the junction contained 10 bases not matched to a gene. The CDR3 DNA sequence: TGCGCCAGCAGCCCCTCCCTGGGGGGAGGGGAGCAGTTCTTC. Amino acids: CASSPSLGGGEQFF.

The chain couples TRBV28 to TRBJ1-1; 8 nucleotides agree with TRBD1. The germline CDR1 and CDR2 sequences are MDHEN and SYDVKM. Germline trimming cut 6 bases from V and 1 base from J; bases unmatched to any gene: 4. The CDR3 length is 14 residues. DNA for the CDR3: TGTGCCAGCAGCCCACAGGGGGGGAACACTGAAGCTTTCTTT. As protein: CASSPQGGNTEAFF.

Regarding this clone: The same CDR3 is also encoded by other DNA sequences in this sample. The rearrangement joins TRBV9 to TRBJ2-5, with 7 bases that match TRBD2. In germline, CDR1 is SGDLS, CDR2 YYNGEE. V trimming: 2 bases; J trimming: 1 base; junction bases outside the gene matches: 2. The CDR3 runs to 14 residues. The CDR3 DNA sequence: TGTGCCAGCAGCGTCAGCGGGATCCAAGAGACCCAGTACTTC. Its protein product is CASSVSGIQETQYF.

The rearrangement joins TRBV5-4 to TRBJ2-2; TRBD2 agrees at 9 bases. This CDR3 comprises 15 residues. Trimming removed 7 bases from V and 7 bases from J; junction bases left unmatched: 11. Per the germline V gene, CDR1 is SGHNT and CDR2 is YYREEE (reference sequence). Here the CDR3 reads CASGMLAGDGGELFF. CDR3 nucleotide sequence: TGTGCCAGCGGTATGTTAGCGGGAGACGGCGGGGAGCTGTTTTTT.

This clone was observed a few times. V is TRBV4-1 and J is TRBJ2-7, with D uncertain. Germline V CDR1 and CDR2: MGHRA, YSYEKL. Trimming stripped 0 bases from V and 2 bases from J, with 17 bases between. CDR3 size: 17 residues. The CDR3 DNA reads as TGCGCCAGCAGCCAAGATCAGGTGGGTTCAACGACCTACGAGCAGTACTTC. Its translation is CASSQDQVGSTTYEQYF.

This clone was detected only a few times. This sequence joins TRBV5-4 and TRBJ2-3, with D tentatively TRBD2 (6 bases). This CDR3 is built from 15 residues. CDR1 is SGHNT, CDR2 YYREEE, per germline (reference sequence). The V gene lost 1 base and the J gene lost 2 bases, with 11 bases spanning the gap. CDR3 loop: CASSLLGSPTDTQYF. In DNA form, the CDR3 reads TGTGCCAGCAGCTTGCTCGGGAGCCCCACAGATACGCAGTATTTT.

The rearrangement joins TRBV5-6 to TRBJ1-1; a weak D match, TRBD1 (6 bases). This CDR3 has 16 residues. V lost 1 base, J lost 5 bases, and 18 bases lay in between. CDR1 is SGHDT and CDR2 is YYEEEE in the germline V gene. The CDR3, as DNA: TGTGCCAGCAGCTTGACCCCAGGGGCTGGTGGAACTGAAGCTTTCTTT. This gives the protein CASSLTPGAGGTEAFF.

J is TRBJ1-1 and V is TRBV5-8; D is unresolved. The CDR3 covers 14 residues. Germline assignment: CDR1 SGHTS and CDR2 YDEGEE. Trimming cost V 4 bases and J 11 bases, with 21 bases left between them. CDR3 nucleotide sequence: TGTGCCAGCAGCCCAACTTCAGCCAGGCTTCGGGCTTTCTTT. Translating gives CASSPTSARLRAFF.

Comments on this clone: The sample has other DNA sequences that encode this CDR3 too. V is TRBV5-1 and J is TRBJ1-1; possibly TRBD1 for D (5 bases). CDR1 SGHRS and CDR2 YFSETQ come from the germline V gene. Trimming shortened V by 0 bases and J by 4 bases, and 7 bases separated the two germline ends. This CDR3 comprises 13 residues. The CDR3 is CASSLGGGTEAFF. The DNA for the CDR3 is TGCGCCAGCAGCTTGGGGGGCGGCACTGAAGCTTTCTTT.

There are a few counts of this clone. The CDR3: CASSLSGQGEYEQYF. CDR3 in DNA: TGTGCCAGCAGCTTATCCGGACAGGGGGAGTACGAGCAGTACTTC. The rearrangement joins TRBV11-1 to TRBJ2-7, with TRBD1 matching over 10 bases. Germline values: CDR1 SGHAT, CDR2 FQDESV (reference sequence). The CDR3 consists of 15 residues. V gave up 2 bases and J gave up 4 bases; unmatched junction bases: 5. The full variable domain, in which reference TRBV11-1 and TRBJ2-7 provide the parts outside the CDR3, is EAEVAQSPRYKITEKSQAVAFWCDPISGHATLYWYRQILGQGPELLVQFQDESVVDDSQLPKDRFSAERLKGVDSTLKIQPAELGDSAMYLCASSLSGQGEYEQYFGPGTRLTVT.

This clone showed up just a few times. The chain recombines TRBV5-5 with TRBJ2-7; no reliable D call. Trimming pared 0 bases from V and 4 bases from J, leaving 5 bases between. The germline V gene has CDR1 SGHKS and CDR2 YYEKEE (reference sequence). The CDR3 is 12 amino acids. DNA for the CDR3: TGTGCCAGCAGCTTGGCACGGTACGAGCAGTACTTC. As protein: CASSLARYEQYF.

J is TRBJ1-2 and V is TRBV4-3, with D unclear. The CDR3 extends over 14 amino acids. Trimming pared 4 bases from V and 8 bases from J, leaving 17 bases between. Per the germline V gene, CDR1 is LGHNA and CDR2 is YSLEER. CDR3 bases: TGCGCCAGCAGCCTATGGTCCTCCGGAGGCGGCTACACCTTC. Translated: CASSLWSSGGGYTF.

The chain employs TRBV4-1 and TRBJ1-1, with D hard to call. In germline, CDR1 is MGHRA, CDR2 YSYEKL. Trimming pared 0 bases from V and 4 bases from J, leaving 15 bases between. The CDR3 covers 16 residues. The CDR3: CASSQDMVTRITEAFF. CDR3 in DNA: TGCGCCAGCAGCCAAGATATGGTGACGCGGATCACTGAAGCTTTCTTT.